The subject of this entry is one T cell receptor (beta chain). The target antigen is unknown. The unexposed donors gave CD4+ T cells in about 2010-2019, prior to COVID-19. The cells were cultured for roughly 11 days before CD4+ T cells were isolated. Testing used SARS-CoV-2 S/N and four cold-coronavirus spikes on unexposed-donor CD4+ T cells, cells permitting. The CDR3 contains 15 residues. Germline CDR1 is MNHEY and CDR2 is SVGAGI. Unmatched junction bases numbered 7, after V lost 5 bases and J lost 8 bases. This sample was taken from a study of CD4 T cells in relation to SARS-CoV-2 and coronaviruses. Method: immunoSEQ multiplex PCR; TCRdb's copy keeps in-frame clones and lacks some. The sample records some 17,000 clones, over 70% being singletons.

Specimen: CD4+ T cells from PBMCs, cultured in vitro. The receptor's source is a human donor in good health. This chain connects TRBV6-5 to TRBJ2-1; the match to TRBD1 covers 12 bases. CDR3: CASSTWGQGADEQFF. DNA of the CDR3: TGTGCCAGCAGTACATGGGGACAGGGGGCGGATGAGCAGTTCTTC.